Shown below are 18 T cell receptor beta chains from a single sample sequenced in a study of blood T cell repertoires in COVID-19. Sequencing used immunoSEQ multiplex PCR; TCRdb keeps in-frame clones, though not all of them. The table lists tens of thousands of clones, almost 90% of them singletons, with around 8% in the top ten. Specimen: peripheral blood. Source of these receptors: a man aged 55 to 69 with active COVID-19.

The rearrangement links TRBV2 to TRBJ2-2; TRBD2 is a possible D gene (6 bases). V was shortened by 2 bases and J by 7 bases, with 14 bases between the two germline ends. The CDR3 loop spans 15 amino acids. From germline, CDR1 is SNHLY and CDR2 FYNNEI. CDR3 sequence: CASSETSPVDGELFF. The CDR3 bases are TGTGCCAGCAGTGAAACTAGCCCGGTTGACGGGGAGCTGTTTTTT.

The J gene is TRBJ2-7, the V gene TRBV5-1; 8 bases map to TRBD1. CDR3 length: 13 residues. CDR1 SGHRS and CDR2 YFSETQ come from the germline V gene. The V gene end was trimmed by 4 bases and the J gene end by 3 bases; junction bases not matched to a gene: 3. CDR3 in amino acids: CASSNGQGYEQYF. CDR3 in DNA: TGCGCCAGCAGCAACGGACAGGGCTACGAGCAGTACTTC.

The sample holds one count of this clone. The V gene is TRBV19, the J gene TRBJ2-5; 12 nucleotides line up with TRBD2. The V gene's germline CDR1 is LNHDA and CDR2 SQIVND (reference sequence). After removal of 5 bases from V and 5 bases from J, the junction contained 21 bases not matched to a gene. The CDR3 totals 20 residues. The chain's CDR3 is CASSGTEGLAGSPSLETQYF. The CDR3 DNA reads as TGTGCCAGTAGTGGGACGGAAGGACTAGCGGGATCCCCAAGTCTCGAGACCCAGTACTTC.

The chain combines TRBV7-8 with TRBJ1-6; D call uncertain. Germline V lookup: CDR1 SGHVS, CDR2 FQNEAQ. Trimming removed 5 bases from V and 9 bases from J, with 14 bases in between. The CDR3 is 14 residues long. Here the CDR3 DNA reads TGTGCCAGCAGCCCTCACGGGGTAGTTTCACCCCTCCACTTT. Translation: CASSPHGVVSPLHF.

The gene calls are TRBV30 and TRBJ1-2; D remains unclear. Germline V gives CDR1 GTSNPN, CDR2 SVGIG (reference sequence). V lost 3 bases and J lost 2, with 13 bases in between. The CDR3 sequence is 14 residues long. The chain's CDR3 is CAWRTAGVNYGYTF. The CDR3 nucleotides read TGTGCCTGGAGGACTGCGGGAGTGAACTATGGCTACACCTTC.

The J gene is TRBJ1-1, the V gene TRBV19, with 8 bases aligning to TRBD1. V lost 9 bases, J lost 4 bases, and 13 bases stayed unmatched. The CDR3 is made up of 15 amino acids. CDR1 is LNHDA, CDR2 SQIVND, per germline (reference sequence). Here the CDR3 DNA reads TGTGCCAGCCTGGACAGGGAAGGATTAGGCACTGAAGCTTTCTTT. It specifies CASLDREGLGTEAFF.

The V and J genes are TRBV28 and TRBJ2-1; 7 positions agree with TRBD2. Trimming took 1 base from V and 0 from J; bases not matched to a gene: 6. This CDR3 is built from 17 residues. Germline-derived CDR1 and CDR2 are MDHEN and SYDVKM. The CDR3 sequence: CASSLLSGMSSYNEQFF. DNA for the CDR3: TGTGCCAGCAGTTTATTAAGCGGGATGAGCTCCTACAATGAGCAGTTCTTC.

The chain is built from TRBV5-1 and TRBJ1-5; 10 bases align to TRBD1. This CDR3 is 17 amino acids long. V lost 7 bases to trimming and J lost 2 bases; unmatched junction nucleotides: 12. Germline values: CDR1 SGHRS, CDR2 YFSETQ. CDR3 DNA: TGCGCCAGCGCGGGACAGGGGCCTGTACGGGGCAATCAGCCCCAGCATTTT. It specifies CASAGQGPVRGNQPQHF. The full variable domain, its missing parts supplied by reference TRBV5-1 and TRBJ1-5, is KAGVTQTPRYLIKTRGQQVTLSCSPISGHRSVSWYQQTPGQGLQFLFEYFSETQRNKGNFPGRFSGRQFSNSRSEMNVSTLELGDSALYLCASAGQGPVRGNQPQHFGDGTRLSIL.

The chain employs TRBV7-3 and TRBJ2-1; 9 nucleotides match TRBD2. The CDR3 extends over 15 amino acids. The germline V gene encodes CDR1 SGHTA and CDR2 FQGTGA. Unmatched junction bases numbered 9, after V lost 4 bases and J lost 8 bases. The CDR3 loop is CASSSQAGGLDEQFF. The CDR3 DNA sequence: TGTGCCAGCAGCTCCCAGGCGGGAGGGTTGGATGAGCAGTTCTTC.

This clone has only a few counts. The chain links TRBV15 to TRBJ1-1; perhaps TRBD1 as D (6 bases). V lost 5 bases and J 11 bases, leaving 15 bases between the germline ends. The CDR3 totals 12 residues. Per the germline V gene, CDR1 is LNHNV and CDR2 is YYDKDF (reference sequence). The CDR3 sequence: CATSGTGTMAFF. The CDR3 DNA follows: TGTGCCACCAGCGGTACCGGGACAATGGCTTTCTTT.

The chain carries TRBV2 and TRBJ2-7, with 13 bases aligning to TRBD2. The CDR3 is 14 residues long. CDR1 and CDR2 (germline): SNHLY, FYNNEI. The V segment lost 6 bases and the J segment 12 bases; nucleotides outside the gene matches: 11. CDR3 sequence reads: CASRGLAGHMSPYF. As DNA, the CDR3 is TGTGCCAGCAGGGGACTAGCGGGGCATATGAGTCCGTACTTC.

The chain employs TRBV6-1 and TRBJ1-6; 10 bases agree with TRBD1. This CDR3 has 15 amino acids. Germline-derived CDR1 and CDR2 are MNHNS and SASEGT. J gave up 9 bases and V 1 base, and 3 bases lay outside the gene matches. CDR3: CASSEDGTGVSPLHF. Here the CDR3 DNA reads TGTGCCAGCAGTGAAGATGGGACAGGGGTTTCACCCCTCCACTTT.

V gene TRBV11-2 combines with J gene TRBJ1-2; TRBD1 might be the D (5 bases). The V and J ends lost 4 bases and 8 bases respectively, with 20 bases between them. Germline values: CDR1 SGHAT, CDR2 FQNNGV. CDR3 length: 15 amino acids. The CDR3 is CASSSITGLRKGYTF. CDR3 DNA sequence: TGTGCCAGCAGCTCGATAACGGGACTCCGAAAAGGCTACACCTTC. Looking up the rest from reference TRBV11-2 and TRBJ1-2 gives the full variable domain: EAGVAQSPRYKIIEKRQSVAFWCNPISGHATLYWYQQILGQGPKLLIQFQNNGVVDDSQLPKDRFSAERLKGVDSTLKIQPAKLEDSAVYLCASSSITGLRKGYTFGSGTRLTVV.

The rearrangement links TRBV11-1 to TRBJ2-7; 12 bases fit TRBD2. V lost 0 bases to trimming and J lost 3 bases; unmatched junction nucleotides: 9. Germline assignment: CDR1 SGHAT and CDR2 FQDESV (reference sequence). The CDR3 sequence is 18 residues long. CDR3: CASSLAWASGRAGYEQYF. The CDR3, as DNA: TGTGCCAGCAGCTTAGCGTGGGCTAGCGGGAGGGCCGGCTACGAGCAGTACTTC.

This rearrangement joins TRBV6-1 to TRBJ2-1; TRBD2 matches 7 bases. Germline V lookup: CDR1 MNHNS, CDR2 SASEGT. Trimming took 0 bases from V and 3 from J; bases not matched to a gene: 2. The CDR3 runs to 15 residues. Here the CDR3 DNA reads TGTGCCAGCAGTGAAGCGGGGGACTACTACAATGAGCAGTTCTTC. Protein sequence: CASSEAGDYYNEQFF.

The chain combines TRBV19 with TRBJ2-1; TRBD2 matches at 9 bases. The CDR3 has 18 amino acids. Germline-derived CDR1 and CDR2 are LNHDA and SQIVND (reference sequence). V gave up 0 bases and J gave up 0 bases; unmatched junction bases: 6. The CDR3 DNA follows: TGTGCCAGTAGTATAGACCCTAGCGGGAAGAGCTCCTACAATGAGCAGTTCTTC. Protein sequence: CASSIDPSGKSSYNEQFF.

This chain joins TRBV5-1 and TRBJ2-3; the match to TRBD2 covers 10 bases. V was pared by 4 bases and J by 6 bases, with 8 bases of the junction left unmatched. The germline V gene encodes CDR1 SGHRS and CDR2 YFSETQ. The CDR3 is 15 residues long. The CDR3 here is CASSPASGRWDTQYF. The CDR3 bases are TGCGCCAGCAGCCCGGCTAGCGGGAGATGGGATACGCAGTATTTT.

The chain employs TRBV9 and TRBJ2-7; D possibly corresponds to TRBD2 (5 bases). CDR3 size: 16 residues. CDR1 is SGDLS, CDR2 YYNGEE, per germline. The V end lost 0 bases, the J end lost 0 bases, and 13 bases lay between the germline ends. The CDR3 here is CASSVGGAASSYEQYF. In DNA, the CDR3 is TGTGCCAGCAGCGTAGGAGGAGCGGCAAGCTCCTACGAGCAGTACTTC.